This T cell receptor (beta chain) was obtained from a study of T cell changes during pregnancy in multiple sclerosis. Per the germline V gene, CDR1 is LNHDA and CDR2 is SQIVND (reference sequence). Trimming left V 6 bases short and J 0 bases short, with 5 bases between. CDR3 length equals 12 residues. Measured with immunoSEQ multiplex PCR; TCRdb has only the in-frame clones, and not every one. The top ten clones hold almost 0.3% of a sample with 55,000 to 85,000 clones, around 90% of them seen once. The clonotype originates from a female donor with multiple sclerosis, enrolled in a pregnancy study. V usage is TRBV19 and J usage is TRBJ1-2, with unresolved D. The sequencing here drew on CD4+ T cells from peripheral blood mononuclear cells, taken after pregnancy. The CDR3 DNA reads TGTGCCAGTAGCAATGCTAACTATGGCTACACCTTC. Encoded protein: CASSNANYGYTF.